This T cell receptor (beta chain) is drawn from a study of shared clonotypes between healthy human individuals. Study in general: Sampling drew on donors who were a couple of women and three men aged 18 to 49.

Germline V gene sequence: CDR1 MNHNS, CDR2 SASEGT. The V gene lost 8 bases and the J gene lost 1 base, with 8 bases spanning the gap. The CDR3 is made up of 12 amino acids. TCRdb's table, derived via immunoSEQ multiplex PCR, lists solely in-frame clones and lacks some. The table records 2.5 million or so clones, approximately 94% of them present only once. Sequencing was carried out using naive CD4+ T cells sorted from blood. Documented subset: CD45RA+ positively selected. The J gene is TRBJ1-1, the V gene TRBV6-1; D perhaps matches TRBD1 (5 bases). The source of this sequence is a young man in good health. The CDR3 sequence is CASGRANTEAFF. The CDR3 DNA follows: TGTGCCAGCGGCAGGGCGAACACTGAAGCTTTCTTT.